The sample holds a few counts of the clone carrying this T cell receptor beta chain. Its antigen is not known. The data belong to a study of Ad26.COV2.S vaccination and SARS-CoV-2 variants. Across the study: Recipients of Ad26.COV2.S got it intramuscularly, once or twice 56 days apart. The study's findings and limits: Substantial breadth was reported for post-vaccination spike-specific CD8+ and CD4+ T cells. Analytic work on TCR breadth and depth might have understated the full extent of total T cell responses.

The CDR3 consists of 13 residues. V shed 8 bases and J shed 6 bases, with 14 bases lying between them. Germline V CDR1 and CDR2: MNHEY, SVGAGI. Produced via immunoSEQ multiplex PCR; TCRdb's table is partial and in-frame only. Found here are 500,000 or so clones, 89% of them singletons; the top ten hold roughly 2.5%. Treatment of the sample: 15 to 20 received Ad26.COV2.S at low or high dose, single or two shots; roughly 5 received placebo; per-sample allocation not given. The samples were gathered on day 63 after the first injection of vaccine or placebo. What was given as vaccine was an Ad26 vector encoding Wuhan-strain SARS-CoV-2 spike.

Sequenced material: peripheral blood, taken in a trial of Ad26.COV2.S vaccine versus placebo. The chain combines TRBV6-5 with TRBJ2-1, with D perhaps matching TRBD1 (5 bases). This TCR was sampled from a person between 18 and 59 years old who received the Ad26.COV2.S COVID-19 vaccine or a placebo. The CDR3 here is CASGWRQFNEQFF. CDR3 sequence (DNA): TGTGCCAGCGGGTGGCGACAGTTCAATGAGCAGTTCTTC.